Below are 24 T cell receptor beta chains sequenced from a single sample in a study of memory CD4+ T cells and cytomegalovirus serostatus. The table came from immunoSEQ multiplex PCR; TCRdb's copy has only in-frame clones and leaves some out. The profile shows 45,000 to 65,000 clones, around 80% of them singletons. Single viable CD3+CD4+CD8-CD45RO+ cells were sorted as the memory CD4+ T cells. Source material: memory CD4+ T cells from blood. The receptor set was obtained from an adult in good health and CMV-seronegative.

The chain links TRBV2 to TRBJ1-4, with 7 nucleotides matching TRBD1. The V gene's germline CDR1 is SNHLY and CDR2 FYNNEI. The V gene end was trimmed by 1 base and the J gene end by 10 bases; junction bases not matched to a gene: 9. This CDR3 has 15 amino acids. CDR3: CASSEGGQVGGKLFF. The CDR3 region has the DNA TGTGCCAGCAGTGAAGGTGGACAGGTTGGGGGAAAACTGTTTTTT.

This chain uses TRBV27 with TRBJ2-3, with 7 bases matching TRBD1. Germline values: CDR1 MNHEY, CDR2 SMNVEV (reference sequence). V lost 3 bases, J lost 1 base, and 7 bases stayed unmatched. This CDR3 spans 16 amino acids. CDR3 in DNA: TGTGCCAGCAGTTTGAGCAGGGGGTCTGGCACAGATACGCAGTATTTT. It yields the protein CASSLSRGSGTDTQYF.

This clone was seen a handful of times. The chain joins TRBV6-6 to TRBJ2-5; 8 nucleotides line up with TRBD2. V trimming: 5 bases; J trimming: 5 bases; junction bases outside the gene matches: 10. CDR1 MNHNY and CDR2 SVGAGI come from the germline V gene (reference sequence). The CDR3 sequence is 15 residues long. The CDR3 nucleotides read TGTGCCAGCAGTCCCTCCAGTAGCGGGGCTGAGACCCAGTACTTC. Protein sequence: CASSPSSSGAETQYF.

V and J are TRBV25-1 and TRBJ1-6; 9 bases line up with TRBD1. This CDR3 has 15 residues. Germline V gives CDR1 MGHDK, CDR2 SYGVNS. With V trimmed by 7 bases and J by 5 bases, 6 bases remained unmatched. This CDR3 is CASTEDRGNNSPLHF. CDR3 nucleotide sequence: TGTGCCAGCACGGAGGACAGGGGTAATAATTCACCCCTCCACTTT.

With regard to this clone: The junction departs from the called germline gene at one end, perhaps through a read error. CDR3 nucleotides: TGTGCCAGCAGTGAAGCTCGCAAATTCAAAACGTTC. It yields the protein CASSEARKFKTF. The chain carries TRBV2 and TRBJ2-7; D ambiguous. The CDR3 runs to 12 residues. Germline V gene lookup returns CDR1 SNHLY and CDR2 FYNNEI.

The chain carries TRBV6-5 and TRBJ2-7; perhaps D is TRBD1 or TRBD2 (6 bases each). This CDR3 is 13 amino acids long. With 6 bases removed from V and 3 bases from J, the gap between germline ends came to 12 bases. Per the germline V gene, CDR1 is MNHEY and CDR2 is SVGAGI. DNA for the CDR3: TGTGCCAGCAGCCTAGGGGGGTTCTACGAGCAGTACTTC. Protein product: CASSLGGFYEQYF.

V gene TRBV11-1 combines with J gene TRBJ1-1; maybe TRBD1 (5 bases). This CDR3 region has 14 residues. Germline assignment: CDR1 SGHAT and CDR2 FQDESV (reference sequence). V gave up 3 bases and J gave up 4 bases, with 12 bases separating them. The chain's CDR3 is CASSFEGSSTEAFF. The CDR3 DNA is TGTGCCAGCAGCTTTGAGGGGTCGAGCACTGAAGCTTTCTTT.

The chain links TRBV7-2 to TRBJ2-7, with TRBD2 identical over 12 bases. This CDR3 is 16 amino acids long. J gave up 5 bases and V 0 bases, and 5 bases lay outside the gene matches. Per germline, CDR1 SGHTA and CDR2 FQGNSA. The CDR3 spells CASSLAASGGAHEQYF. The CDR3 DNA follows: TGTGCCAGCAGCTTAGCGGCTAGCGGGGGGGCGCACGAGCAGTACTTC.

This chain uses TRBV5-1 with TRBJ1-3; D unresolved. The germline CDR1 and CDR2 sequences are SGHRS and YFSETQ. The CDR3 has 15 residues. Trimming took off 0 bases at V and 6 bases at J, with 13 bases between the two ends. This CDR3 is CASSLGGGRENTIYF. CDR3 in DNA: TGCGCCAGCAGCTTGGGAGGCGGGCGCGAAAACACCATATATTTT. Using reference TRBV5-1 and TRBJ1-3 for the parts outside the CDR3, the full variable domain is KAGVTQTPRYLIKTRGQQVTLSCSPISGHRSVSWYQQTPGQGLQFLFEYFSETQRNKGNFPGRFSGRQFSNSRSEMNVSTLELGDSALYLCASSLGGGRENTIYFGEGSWLTVV.

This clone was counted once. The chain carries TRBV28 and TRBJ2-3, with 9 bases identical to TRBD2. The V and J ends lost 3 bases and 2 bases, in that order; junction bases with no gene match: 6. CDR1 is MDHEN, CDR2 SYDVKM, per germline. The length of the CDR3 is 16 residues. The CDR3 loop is CASSLGRGGTTDTQYF. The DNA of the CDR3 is TGTGCCAGCAGTTTGGGGCGGGGGGGTACCACAGATACGCAGTATTTT.

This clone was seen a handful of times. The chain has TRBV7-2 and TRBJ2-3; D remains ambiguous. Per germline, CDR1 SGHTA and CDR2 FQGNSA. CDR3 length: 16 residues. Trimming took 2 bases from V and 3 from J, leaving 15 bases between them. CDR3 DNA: TGTGCCAGCAGCTTAAATCTTGCCGCGGTAACAGATACGCAGTATTTT. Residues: CASSLNLAAVTDTQYF.

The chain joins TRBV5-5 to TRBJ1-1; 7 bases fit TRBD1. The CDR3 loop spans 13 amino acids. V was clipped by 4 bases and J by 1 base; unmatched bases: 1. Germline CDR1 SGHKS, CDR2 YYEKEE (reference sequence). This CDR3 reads CASSRQGNTEAFF. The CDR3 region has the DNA TGTGCCAGCAGCCGACAGGGGAACACTGAAGCTTTCTTT.

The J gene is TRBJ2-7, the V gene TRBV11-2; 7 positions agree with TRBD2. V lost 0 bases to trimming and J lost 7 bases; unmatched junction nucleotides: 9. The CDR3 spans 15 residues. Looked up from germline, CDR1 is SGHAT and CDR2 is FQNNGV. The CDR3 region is CASSLERGRMNEQYF. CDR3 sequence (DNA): TGTGCCAGCAGCTTAGAGCGGGGGAGGATGAATGAGCAGTACTTC.

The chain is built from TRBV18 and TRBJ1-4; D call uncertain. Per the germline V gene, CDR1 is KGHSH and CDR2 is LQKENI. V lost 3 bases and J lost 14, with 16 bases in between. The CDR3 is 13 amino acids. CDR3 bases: TGTGCCAGCTCACCTCTTGATGAGGGTACCCTGTTTTTT. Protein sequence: CASSPLDEGTLFF. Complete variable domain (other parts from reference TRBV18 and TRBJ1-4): NAGVMQNPRHLVRRRGQEARLRCSPMKGHSHVYWYRQLPEEGLKFMVYLQKENIIDESGMPKERFSAEFPKEGPSILRIQQVVRGDSAAYFCASSPLDEGTLFFGSGTQLSVL.

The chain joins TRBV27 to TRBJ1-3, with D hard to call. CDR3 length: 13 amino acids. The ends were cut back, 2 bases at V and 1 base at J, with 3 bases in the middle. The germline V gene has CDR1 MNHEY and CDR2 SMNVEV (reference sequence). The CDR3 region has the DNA TGTGCCAGCAGTTTAGGGTCTGGAAACACCATATATTTT. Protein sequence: CASSLGSGNTIYF.

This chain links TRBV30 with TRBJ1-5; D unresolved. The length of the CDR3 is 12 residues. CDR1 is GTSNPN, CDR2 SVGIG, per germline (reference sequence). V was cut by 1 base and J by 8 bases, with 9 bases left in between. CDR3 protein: CAWSASEEPQHF. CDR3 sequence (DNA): TGTGCCTGGAGTGCGTCCGAGGAGCCCCAGCATTTT.

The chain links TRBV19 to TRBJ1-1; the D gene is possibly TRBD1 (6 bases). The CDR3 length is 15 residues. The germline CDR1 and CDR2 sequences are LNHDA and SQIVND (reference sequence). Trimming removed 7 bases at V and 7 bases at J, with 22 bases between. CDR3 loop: CASKNQASGVGEAFF. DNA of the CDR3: TGTGCCAGTAAGAACCAAGCGTCAGGGGTGGGTGAAGCTTTCTTT.

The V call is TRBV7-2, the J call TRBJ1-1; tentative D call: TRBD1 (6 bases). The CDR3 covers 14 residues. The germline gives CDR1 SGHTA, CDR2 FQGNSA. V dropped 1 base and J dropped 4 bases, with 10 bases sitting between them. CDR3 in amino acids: CASSLEGGGTEAFF. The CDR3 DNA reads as TGTGCCAGCAGCTTAGAAGGGGGAGGCACTGAAGCTTTCTTT.

The DNA of the CDR3 is TGTGCCAGCAGCCAAGATAGGAGGGGGACGGGCGAGCAGTACTTC. It translates to CASSQDRRGTGEQYF. The gene calls are TRBV4-2 and TRBJ2-7; D tentatively fits TRBD1 or TRBD2 (6 bases each). Trimming took 0 bases from V and 6 from J, leaving 15 bases between them. Germline CDR1 and CDR2: LGHNA and YNFKEQ. CDR3 length equals 15 residues.

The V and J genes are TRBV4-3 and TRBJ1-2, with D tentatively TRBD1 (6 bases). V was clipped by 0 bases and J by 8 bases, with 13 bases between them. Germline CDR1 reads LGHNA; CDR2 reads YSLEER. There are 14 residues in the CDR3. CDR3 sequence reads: CASSQEWGRGGYTF. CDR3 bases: TGCGCCAGCAGCCAAGAGTGGGGGCGCGGCGGCTACACCTTC.

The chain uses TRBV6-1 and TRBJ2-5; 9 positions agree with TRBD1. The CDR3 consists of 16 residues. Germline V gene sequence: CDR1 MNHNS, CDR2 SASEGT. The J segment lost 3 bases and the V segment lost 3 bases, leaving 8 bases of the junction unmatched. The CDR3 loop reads CASSDSGTGTKETQYF. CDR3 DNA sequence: TGTGCCAGCAGTGATTCCGGGACAGGGACTAAAGAGACCCAGTACTTC.

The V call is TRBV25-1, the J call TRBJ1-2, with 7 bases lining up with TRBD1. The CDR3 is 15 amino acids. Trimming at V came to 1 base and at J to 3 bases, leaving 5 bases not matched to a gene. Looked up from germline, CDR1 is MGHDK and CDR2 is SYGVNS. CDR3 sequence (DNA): TGTGCCAGCAGTGAATGGACAGGAGGAGACTATGGCTACACCTTC. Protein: CASSEWTGGDYGYTF.

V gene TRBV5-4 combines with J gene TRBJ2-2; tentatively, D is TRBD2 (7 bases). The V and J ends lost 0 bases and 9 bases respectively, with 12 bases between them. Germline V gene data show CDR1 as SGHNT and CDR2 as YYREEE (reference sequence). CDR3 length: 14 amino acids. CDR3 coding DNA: TGTGCCAGCAGCTTGGAAGGGGGGGGCCGGGAGCTGTTTTTT. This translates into CASSLEGGGRELFF.

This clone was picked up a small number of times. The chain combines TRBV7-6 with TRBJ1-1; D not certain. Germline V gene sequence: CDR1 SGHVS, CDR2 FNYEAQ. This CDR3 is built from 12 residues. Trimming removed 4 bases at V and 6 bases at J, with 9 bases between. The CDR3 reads CASSSLPPEAFF. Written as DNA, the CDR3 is TGTGCCAGCAGCTCTCTCCCTCCTGAAGCTTTCTTT.